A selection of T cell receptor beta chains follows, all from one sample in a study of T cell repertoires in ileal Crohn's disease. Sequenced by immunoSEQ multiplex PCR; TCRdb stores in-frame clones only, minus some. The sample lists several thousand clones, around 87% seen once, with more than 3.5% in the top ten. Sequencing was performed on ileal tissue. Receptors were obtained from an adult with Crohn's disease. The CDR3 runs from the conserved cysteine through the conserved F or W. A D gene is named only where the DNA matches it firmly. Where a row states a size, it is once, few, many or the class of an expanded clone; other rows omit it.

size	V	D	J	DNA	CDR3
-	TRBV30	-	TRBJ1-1	TGTGCCTGGAGTGGAGGTCCGGACAGTGAGAACACTGAAGCTTTCTTT	CAWSGGPDSENTEAFF
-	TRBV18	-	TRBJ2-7	TGTGCCAGCTCACCACGGGCAGGGATTGGCGAGCAGTACTTC	CASSPRAGIGEQYF
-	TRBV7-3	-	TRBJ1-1	TGTGCCAGCAGCTTAAAGTACGGGTCAACTGAAGCTTTCTTT	CASSLKYGSTEAFF
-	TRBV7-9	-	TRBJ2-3	TGTGCCAGCAGCCGGTCGGAGGGAGATACGCAGTATTTT	CASSRSEGDTQYF
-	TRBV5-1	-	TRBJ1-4	TGCGCCAGCAGCTTAAATCCCGGAATAGAAAAACTGTTTTTT	CASSLNPGIEKLFF
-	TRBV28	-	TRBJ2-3	TGTGCCAGCAGTTTATTACAAGTTGGTGAGGATACGCAGTATTTT	CASSLLQVGEDTQYF
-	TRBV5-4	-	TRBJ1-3	TGTGCCAGCAGCTTGGGTGCAGGGCCTGGAAACACCATATATTTT	CASSLGAGPGNTIYF
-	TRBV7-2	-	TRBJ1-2	TGTGCCAGCAGCTCAGGGCTTATTAACTATGGCTACACCTTC	CASSSGLINYGYTF
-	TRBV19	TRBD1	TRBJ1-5	TGTGCCAGTACCATACCGGGACAGGGAGGGAACAATCAGCCCCAGCATTTT	CASTIPGQGGNNQPQHF
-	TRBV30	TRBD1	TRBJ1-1	TGTGCCCTGGCAGGGGGTCCTATGAACACTGAAGCTTTCTTT	CALAGGPMNTEAFF
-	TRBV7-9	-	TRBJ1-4	TGTGCCAGCAGCTTAGCAGGGTATGGTGAAAAACTGTTTTTT	CASSLAGYGEKLFF
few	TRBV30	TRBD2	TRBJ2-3	TGTGCCTGGAGTATGGGGCGGGAGGGCACAGATACGCAGTATTTT	CAWSMGREGTDTQYF
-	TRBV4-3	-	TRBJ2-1	TGCGCCAGCAGCCAAGATCTCGGGGCGACTGAGCAGTTCTTC	CASSQDLGATEQFF
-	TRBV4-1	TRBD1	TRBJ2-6	TGCGCCAGCAGCCGAGACCCTTCAGGGGGCTCTGGGGCCAACGTCCTGACTTTC	CASSRDPSGGSGANVLTF
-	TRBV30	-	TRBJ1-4	TGTGCCTGCACGGGGGTAACTAATGAAAAACTGTTTTTT	CACTGVTNEKLFF
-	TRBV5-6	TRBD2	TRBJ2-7	TGTGCCAGCAGCTTCATGACTAGCTACTCCTACGAGCAGTACTTC	CASSFMTSYSYEQYF
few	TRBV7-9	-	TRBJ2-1	TGTGCCAGCAGCTTAGATTGGACGGGTACGGATGAGCAGTTCTTC	CASSLDWTGTDEQFF
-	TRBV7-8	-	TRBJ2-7	TGTGCCAGCAGCTTGAAGTCACCTGGTGCTAGTCGGGAGCAGTACTTC	CASSLKSPGASREQYF
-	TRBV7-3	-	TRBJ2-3	TGTGCCAGCAGTCAAGGGCTGCCGGCGGATACGCAGTATTTT	CASSQGLPADTQYF
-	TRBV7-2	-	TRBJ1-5	TGTGCCAGCAGCATTTGGGGGCGCGGAAGGAATCAGCCCCAGCATTTT	CASSIWGRGRNQPQHF
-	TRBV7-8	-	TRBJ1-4	TGTGCCAGCAGCTTAGCGCAGAAAACAACTAATGAAAAACTGTTTTTT	CASSLAQKTTNEKLFF
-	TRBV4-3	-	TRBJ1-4	TGCGCCAGCAGCCAAGTTCGGGCCGACGGAGGGGAAAAACTGTTTTTT	CASSQVRADGGEKLFF
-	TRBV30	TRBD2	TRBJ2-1	TGTGCCTGGAGTGTGGGGACTAGCGGGAGGAATGAGCAGTTCTTC	CAWSVGTSGRNEQFF
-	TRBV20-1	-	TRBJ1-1	TGCAGTGCTCCCATTCTTGAAGCTTTCTTT	CSAPILEAFF
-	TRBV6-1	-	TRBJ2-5	TGTGCCAGCACCTTAGAAGAGACCCAGTACTTC	CASTLEETQYF
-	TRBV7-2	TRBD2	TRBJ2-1	TGTGCCAGCAGCTTAGTTCAGGGACTACCTTCCTACAATGAGCAGTTCTTC	CASSLVQGLPSYNEQFF
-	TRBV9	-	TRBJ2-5	TGTGCCAGCAGCGTAGAGGCTAGCCAAGAGACCCAGTACTTC	CASSVEASQETQYF
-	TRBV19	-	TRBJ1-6	TGTGCCAGTGCGGAGAGATATAATTCACCCCCCCACTTT	CASAERYNSPPHF
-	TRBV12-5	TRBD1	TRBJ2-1	TGTGCTAGTGGTAAGGGACAGGGCTCCTACAATGAGCAGTTCTTC	CASGKGQGSYNEQFF
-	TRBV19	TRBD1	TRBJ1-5	TGTGCCACCTCAGGGGGGGTTCGGCAGCCCCAGCATTTT	CATSGGVRQPQHF
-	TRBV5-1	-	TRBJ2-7	TGCGCCAGCAGCTTGGATGGGACCACCGGCTCCTACGAGCAGTACTTC	CASSLDGTTGSYEQYF
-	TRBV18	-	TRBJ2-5	TGTGCCAGCTCACCGAGCACCCAAGAGACCCAGTACTTC	CASSPSTQETQYF
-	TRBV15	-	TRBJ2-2	TGTGCCACCAGCAGGGGAGATACCGGGGAGCTGTTTTTT	CATSRGDTGELFF
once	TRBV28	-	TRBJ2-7	TGTGCCAGCAGTTCAGGGGGACTAGGGGTTTACGAGCAGTACTTC	CASSSGGLGVYEQYF
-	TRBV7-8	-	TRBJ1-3	TGTGCCAGCAGTCCCGGGGGTCAAAGAGGAAACACCATATATTTT	CASSPGGQRGNTIYF
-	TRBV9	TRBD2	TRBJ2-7	TGTGCCAGCAGCGTCTCCGGGACTAGCTTACCCTACGAGCAGTACTTC	CASSVSGTSLPYEQYF
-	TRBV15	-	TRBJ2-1	TGTGCCACCAGCAGAGGGTCTGGGTTTGGCAATGAGCAGTTCTTC	CATSRGSGFGNEQFF
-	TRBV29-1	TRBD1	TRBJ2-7	TGCAGCGGAGTACCAGGGGGCTCTGGCGAGCAGTACTTC	CSGVPGGSGEQYF
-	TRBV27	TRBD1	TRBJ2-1	TGTGCCAGCAGACGGGACAGGGAGAATAGGAATGAGCAGTTCTTC	CASRRDRENRNEQFF
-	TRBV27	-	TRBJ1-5	TGTGCCAGCAGGAGGGCGGGAAATCAGCCCCAGCATTTT	CASRRAGNQPQHF
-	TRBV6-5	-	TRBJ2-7	TGTGCCAGCAGTTACTCCGGGGCCAAGGCGACCTACGAGCAGTACTTC	CASSYSGAKATYEQYF
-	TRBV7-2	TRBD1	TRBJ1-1	TGTGCCAGCAGCGCGACAGGGGTTGTGGCCACTGAAGCTTTCTTT	CASSATGVVATEAFF
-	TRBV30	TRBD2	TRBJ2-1	TGTGCCTGGAGGCTAATAGCGGGACGTGAGAATGAGCAGTTCTTC	CAWRLIAGRENEQFF
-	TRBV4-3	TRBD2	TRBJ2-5	TGCGCCAGCAGCCAAGACCAAAGGACTAGCGGGAGAGTTTGGGGGGAGACCCAGTACTTC	CASSQDQRTSGRVWGETQYF
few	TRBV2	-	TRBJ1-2	TGTGCCAGCAGTGAACCGGGGTTGGCCTATGGCTACACCTTC	CASSEPGLAYGYTF
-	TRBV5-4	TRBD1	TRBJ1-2	TGTGCCAGCAGAACACAGGGGGAGCGCTATGGCTACACCTTC	CASRTQGERYGYTF
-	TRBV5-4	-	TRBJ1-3	TGTGCCAGCAGCTCGCAGGAAGGTAGAAACACCATATATTTT	CASSSQEGRNTIYF
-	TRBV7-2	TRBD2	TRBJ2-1	TGTGCCAGCAGCTTAGATGGCGGGAGTGCCTACAATGAGCAGTTCTTC	CASSLDGGSAYNEQFF
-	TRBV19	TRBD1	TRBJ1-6	TGTGCCAGTAGGGAACAGGGGAGCAATTCACCCCTCCACTTT	CASREQGSNSPLHF
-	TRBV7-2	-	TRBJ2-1	TGTGCCAGCAGCTTAGGGCTGGGCCTACAGGGTGAGCAGTTCTTC	CASSLGLGLQGEQFF
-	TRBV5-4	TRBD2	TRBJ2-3	TGTGCCAGCAGCACGATCGGGACTAGGGCAGATACGCAGTATTTT	CASSTIGTRADTQYF
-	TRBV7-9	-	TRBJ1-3	TGTGCCAGCAGCTTAGGGGCACTGAGCTCTGGAAACACCATATATTTT	CASSLGALSSGNTIYF
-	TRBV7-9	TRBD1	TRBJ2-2	TGTGCCAGCAGGCGACAGGGCGGGGAGCTGTTTTTT	CASRRQGGELFF
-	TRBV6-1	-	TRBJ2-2	TGTGCCAGCAATAACAGGGCCACCGGGGAGCTGTTTTTT	CASNNRATGELFF